These 20 T cell receptor beta chains came from one sample sequenced in a study of shared clonotypes between healthy human individuals. Assay used: immunoSEQ multiplex PCR; TCRdb lists only in-frame clones, some missing. The profile shows 2,100,000 or so clones, 90% to 96% of them singletons. Sample: naive CD4+ T cells sorted from blood. Subset defined: CD45RA+ positively selected. Receptors originate from a man younger than 35 in good health.

The chain couples TRBV11-2 to TRBJ1-1; no reliable D call. Trimming removed 6 bases at V and 2 bases at J, with 13 bases between. The CDR3 runs to 14 residues. Germline lookup yields CDR1 SGHAT and CDR2 FQNNGV. CDR3 in amino acids: CASRLGVVNTEAFF. The CDR3 bases are TGTGCCAGCAGACTCGGGGTCGTCAACACTGAAGCTTTCTTT.

The rearrangement links TRBV30 to TRBJ1-2, with D perhaps TRBD1 (5 bases). V shed 1 base and J shed 8 bases, with 14 bases lying between them. The CDR3 loop spans 13 amino acids. From germline, CDR1 is GTSNPN and CDR2 SVGIG (reference sequence). This chain's CDR3 is CAWSEPPGVGYTF. The CDR3 DNA reads as TGTGCCTGGAGTGAGCCCCCGGGGGTGGGCTACACCTTC.

This clone occurred once. The gene calls are TRBV13 and TRBJ2-3; 9 nucleotides agree with TRBD2. Germline V gives CDR1 PRHDT, CDR2 FYEKMQ (reference sequence). J was trimmed by 5 bases and V by 2 bases; bases with no gene match: 5. The CDR3 totals 15 residues. CDR3 DNA: TGTGCCAGCAGCTTATGGTCTAGCGGGATAGATACGCAGTATTTT. Translated: CASSLWSSGIDTQYF.

The chain has TRBV7-8 and TRBJ2-7; 8 bases line up with TRBD1. Germline trimming cut 5 bases from V and 6 bases from J; bases unmatched to any gene: 15. The CDR3 loop spans 16 amino acids. CDR1 is SGHVS, CDR2 FQNEAQ, per germline. In DNA, the CDR3 is TGTGCCAGCAGCCGGCGACAGGGGTTTCTCTTCTCCGAGCAGTACTTC. This translates into CASSRRQGFLFSEQYF.

The chain employs TRBV29-1 and TRBJ2-3, with D uncertain. CDR3 length: 11 residues. Between the trimmed V and J ends, which lost 6 bases and 2 bases, there was a span of 6 bases. Per germline, CDR1 SQVTM and CDR2 ANQGSEA. CDR3 region: CSVRYTDTQYF. In DNA form, the CDR3 reads TGCAGCGTACGATACACAGATACGCAGTATTTT.

This chain connects TRBV2 to TRBJ2-1, with 9 bases fitting TRBD2. V was pared by 3 bases and J by 8 bases, with 8 bases of the junction left unmatched. CDR1 is SNHLY, CDR2 FYNNEI, per germline. This CDR3 spans 15 amino acids. CDR3 amino acids: CASSDKGTSWDEQFF. In DNA form, the CDR3 reads TGTGCCAGCAGTGACAAGGGGACTAGCTGGGATGAGCAGTTCTTC.

This rearrangement joins TRBV5-1 to TRBJ2-1; D uncertain. The V gene's germline CDR1 is SGHRS and CDR2 YFSETQ. V was trimmed by 4 bases and J by 8 bases, leaving 16 bases between them. This CDR3 spans 14 amino acids. CDR3 sequence reads: CASSIRTAVDEQFF. CDR3 coding DNA: TGCGCCAGCAGCATTCGGACGGCTGTAGATGAGCAGTTCTTC.

The CDR3 loop is CASRGGLAVGELFF. The CDR3 DNA sequence: TGTGCCAGCAGAGGGGGACTAGCTGTCGGGGAGCTGTTTTTT. The chain couples TRBV2 to TRBJ2-2, with 9 bases that match TRBD2. The CDR3 runs 14 residues. CDR1 and CDR2 (germline): SNHLY, FYNNEI. V shed 6 bases, J shed 7 bases, and the junction held 6 bases outside the gene matches.

This clone has a single count. Sequence at one end of the junction differs from germline and may be a read error. V and J are TRBV5-1 and TRBJ2-7, with D maybe TRBD2 (7 bases). This CDR3 region has 15 residues. CDR1 is SGHRS and CDR2 is YFSETQ in the germline V gene. CDR3 nucleotides: TGCGCCAGCAGCTTGAACGGGGGGCCCTCCCACGAGCAGTACTTC. Its protein product is CASSLNGGPSHEQYF.

This rearrangement joins TRBV2 to TRBJ2-1; 14 bases are shared with TRBD2. Germline trimming cut 6 bases from V and 9 bases from J; bases unmatched to any gene: 7. The germline V gene has CDR1 SNHLY and CDR2 FYNNEI. This CDR3 has 15 amino acids. Here the CDR3 DNA reads TGTGCCAGCAGCATGGGACTAGCGGGAGTTGGTGAGCAGTTCTTC. Protein sequence: CASSMGLAGVGEQFF.

CDR3 DNA sequence: TGTGCCAGCAGCTTAAGCCCGACGTACGAGCAGTACTTC. Translating gives CASSLSPTYEQYF. V gene TRBV7-3 combines with J gene TRBJ2-7; unclear D gene. This CDR3 spans 13 amino acids. The germline V gene encodes CDR1 SGHTA and CDR2 FQGTGA. V shed 1 base and J shed 4 bases, with 8 bases lying between them.

The chain uses TRBV6-1 and TRBJ1-6; D is uncertain. The CDR3 runs 14 residues. Trimming left V 1 base short and J 12 bases short, with 13 bases between. Germline CDR1 reads MNHNS; CDR2 reads SASEGT. CDR3 loop: CASSEVGRGGPLHF. CDR3 DNA: TGTGCCAGCAGTGAAGTGGGTAGAGGCGGACCCCTCCACTTT.

V usage is TRBV2 and J usage is TRBJ1-6; D gene unclear. The CDR3 is 13 residues long. CDR1 SNHLY and CDR2 FYNNEI come from the germline V gene. V was shortened by 4 bases and J by 10 bases, with 11 bases between the two germline ends. DNA of the CDR3: TGTGCCAGCAGTGGGGAGGGAGGGTCACCCCTCCACTTT. It encodes CASSGEGGSPLHF.

The gene calls are TRBV28 and TRBJ1-5; 8 bases align to TRBD1. Germline CDR1 is MDHEN and CDR2 is SYDVKM. J lost 0 bases, V lost 8 bases, and 18 bases had no gene match. This CDR3 has 19 residues. CDR3 protein: CASAYARDRTHHSNQPQHF. CDR3 nucleotides: TGTGCCAGCGCCTACGCCCGGGACAGGACACATCATAGCAATCAGCCCCAGCATTTT.

The chain joins TRBV6-6 to TRBJ2-1; 13 nucleotides align to TRBD2. This CDR3 contains 15 residues. After removal of 6 bases from V and 5 bases from J, the junction contained 4 bases not matched to a gene. Germline-derived CDR1 and CDR2 are MNHNY and SVGAGI (reference sequence). Here the CDR3 reads CASSRLAGGNNEQFF. CDR3 sequence (DNA): TGTGCCAGCAGCAGACTAGCGGGGGGAAACAATGAGCAGTTCTTC.

V usage is TRBV2 and J usage is TRBJ2-7; D may be TRBD1 (6 bases). The CDR3 runs 13 residues. Trimming removed 5 bases at V and 2 bases at J, with 10 bases between. Germline V gives CDR1 SNHLY, CDR2 FYNNEI. CDR3 protein: CASSPGQTYEQYF. As DNA, the CDR3 is TGTGCCAGCAGTCCCGGACAGACCTACGAGCAGTACTTC.

The chain links TRBV4-1 to TRBJ1-5; the match to TRBD1 covers 10 bases. The CDR3 is 17 amino acids. Germline loops: CDR1 MGHRA, CDR2 YSYEKL. Trimming took 4 bases from V and 0 from J; bases not matched to a gene: 6. CDR3 protein: CASSPGTGANSNQPQHF. The CDR3 coding sequence is TGCGCCAGCAGCCCCGGGACAGGGGCGAATAGCAATCAGCCCCAGCATTTT.

The genes are TRBV29-1 and TRBJ2-7; D may match TRBD1 or TRBD2 (5 bases each). The V end was cut by 4 bases, the J end by 3 bases, with 13 bases between. This CDR3 has 13 residues. Germline CDR1 reads SQVTM; CDR2 reads ANQGSEA. This chain's CDR3 is CSVARDHNYEQYF. The CDR3, as DNA: TGCAGCGTTGCGAGGGACCACAACTACGAGCAGTACTTC.

The chain is built from TRBV19 and TRBJ1-5, with a weak D call TRBD1 (5 bases). Germline-derived CDR1 and CDR2 are LNHDA and SQIVND (reference sequence). The CDR3 is 14 amino acids. Trimming shortened V by 5 bases and J by 2 bases, and 10 bases separated the two germline ends. CDR3 in amino acids: CASSPRGGNQPQHF. CDR3 bases: TGTGCCAGTAGTCCCCGGGGGGGCAATCAGCCCCAGCATTTT.

The chain joins TRBV7-2 to TRBJ2-3; maybe TRBD2 (5 bases). Trimming took 1 base from V and 4 from J, leaving 9 bases between them. Germline V gene sequence: CDR1 SGHTA, CDR2 FQGNSA. This CDR3 is 14 amino acids long. CDR3 sequence reads: CASSLGTSPDTQYF. The CDR3 DNA is TGTGCCAGCAGCTTAGGAACTAGTCCAGATACGCAGTATTTT.